This is a list of T cell receptor beta chains from one sample in a study of blood T cells in healthy people across ages. MiXCR, run by TCRdb on the 5' RACE reads, gives a single entry per CDR3 protein. The sample records about 1.8 million distinct CDR3 sequences, roughly 50% being singletons. The specimen sequenced was blood. Receptors were obtained from a woman aged 40-49 years in good health. Both conserved end residues are part of each CDR3. Each record gives: D gene, J gene, clone size, V gene, CDR3 protein, CDR3 DNA. The D gene is left open where the match is weak. Part of the rows lack a size; the others show once, few, many or a class for expanded clones.

D gene: TRBD2; J gene: TRBJ2-7; clone size: .; V gene: TRBV7-9; CDR3 protein: CASSPGRLAGGHYEQYF; CDR3 DNA: TGTGCCAGCAGCCCCGGCCGACTAGCGGGGGGCCACTACGAGCAGTACTTC
D gene: .; J gene: TRBJ1-1; clone size: .; V gene: TRBV10-3; CDR3 protein: CAISGSDTEAFF; CDR3 DNA: TGTGCCATCAGTGGATCTGACACTGAAGCTTTCTTT
D gene: .; J gene: TRBJ2-4; clone size: .; V gene: TRBV7-8; CDR3 protein: CASSLEMAKNIQYF; CDR3 DNA: TGTGCCAGCAGCTTAGAGATGGCCAAAAACATTCAGTACTTC
D gene: TRBD1; J gene: TRBJ2-1; clone size: .; V gene: TRBV20-1; CDR3 protein: CSSLAAGTDMQFF; CDR3 DNA: TGCAGTTCCCTCGCCGCCGGGACAGATATGCAGTTCTTC
D gene: .; J gene: TRBJ2-7; clone size: .; V gene: TRBV5-1; CDR3 protein: CASSLGYSRLYEQYF; CDR3 DNA: TGCGCCAGCAGCTTAGGATATTCGAGGCTTTACGAGCAGTACTTC
D gene: .; J gene: TRBJ2-7; clone size: .; V gene: TRBV6-2/TRBV6-3; CDR3 protein: CASSYPDSVGYEQYF; CDR3 DNA: TGTGCCAGCAGTTACCCGGACTCTGTGGGCTACGAGCAGTACTTC
D gene: .; J gene: TRBJ2-7; clone size: few; V gene: TRBV4-3; CDR3 protein: CASSQVTQGSYEQYF; CDR3 DNA: TGCGCCAGCAGCCAAGTTACACAAGGCTCCTACGAGCAGTACTTC
D gene: TRBD1; J gene: TRBJ1-4; clone size: .; V gene: TRBV4-2; CDR3 protein: CASSHGQGFEKLFF; CDR3 DNA: TGTGCCAGCAGCCATGGACAGGGGTTTGAAAAACTGTTTTTT
D gene: .; J gene: TRBJ2-1; clone size: .; V gene: TRBV11-3; CDR3 protein: CASSFAWGQEGYNEQFF; CDR3 DNA: TGTGCCAGCAGCTTCGCATGGGGGCAGGAGGGCTACAATGAGCAGTTCTTC
D gene: .; J gene: TRBJ2-3; clone size: .; V gene: TRBV4-3; CDR3 protein: CASSQGGWDTQYF; CDR3 DNA: TGCGCCAGCAGCCAAGGGGGTTGGGATACGCAGTATTTT
D gene: TRBD2; J gene: TRBJ2-3; clone size: few; V gene: TRBV11-2; CDR3 protein: CASSLRSGEGVTDTQYF; CDR3 DNA: TGTGCCAGCAGCTTAAGATCTGGGGAGGGCGTAACAGATACGCAGTATTTT
D gene: .; J gene: TRBJ2-3; clone size: .; V gene: TRBV24-1; CDR3 protein: CATSDSTTSSADTQYF; CDR3 DNA: TGTGCCACCAGTGATTCGACCACTAGTTCGGCAGATACGCAGTATTTT
D gene: .; J gene: TRBJ2-7; clone size: .; V gene: TRBV28; CDR3 protein: CASSSPAWEQYF; CDR3 DNA: TGTGCCAGCAGTTCCCCGGCCTGGGAGCAGTACTTC
D gene: .; J gene: TRBJ1-5; clone size: .; V gene: TRBV12-3/TRBV12-4; CDR3 protein: CASCNVNSNQPQHF; CDR3 DNA: TGTGCCAGCTGTAACGTAAACAGCAATCAGCCCCAGCATTTT
D gene: .; J gene: TRBJ2-3; clone size: few; V gene: TRBV20-1; CDR3 protein: CSARDRFTDTQYF; CDR3 DNA: TGCAGTGCTAGAGATCGATTCACAGATACGCAGTATTTT
D gene: .; J gene: TRBJ2-3; clone size: .; V gene: TRBV6-1; CDR3 protein: CASSETRRRTQYF; CDR3 DNA: TGTGCCAGCAGTGAAACCAGGAGGCGTACGCAGTATTTT
D gene: .; J gene: TRBJ2-7; clone size: .; V gene: TRBV25-1; CDR3 protein: CASSDWSLTYEQYF; CDR3 DNA: TGTGCCAGCAGTGATTGGAGTCTTACCTACGAGCAGTACTTC
D gene: .; J gene: TRBJ2-1; clone size: .; V gene: TRBV2; CDR3 protein: CASSTPERKQFF; CDR3 DNA: TGTGCCAGCAGCACCCCTGAGCGAAAGCAGTTCTTC
D gene: .; J gene: TRBJ2-3; clone size: .; V gene: TRBV5-1; CDR3 protein: CASSLAFVKGSDTQYF; CDR3 DNA: TGCGCCAGCAGCTTGGCCTTTGTGAAGGGCTCAGATACGCAGTATTTT
D gene: .; J gene: TRBJ2-5; clone size: .; V gene: TRBV29-1; CDR3 protein: CSIMAPLGRYF; CDR3 DNA: TGCAGCATAATGGCCCCCCTGGGGCGGTACTTC
D gene: .; J gene: TRBJ2-3; clone size: .; V gene: TRBV6-5; CDR3 protein: CASSYSSGPDTQYF; CDR3 DNA: TGTGCCAGCAGTTACTCGAGCGGTCCAGATACGCAGTATTTT
D gene: .; J gene: TRBJ2-5; clone size: .; V gene: TRBV28; CDR3 protein: CATSTNRAGLQETQYF; CDR3 DNA: TGTGCCACCTCTACGAACAGGGCCGGCCTCCAAGAGACCCAGTACTTC
D gene: TRBD1; J gene: TRBJ2-3; clone size: .; V gene: TRBV20-1; CDR3 protein: CSAAQTGGTDTQYF; CDR3 DNA: TGCAGTGCCGCGCAGACAGGGGGCACAGATACGCAGTATTTT
D gene: TRBD1; J gene: TRBJ2-1; clone size: few; V gene: TRBV20-1; CDR3 protein: CSASRQGPQFF; CDR3 DNA: TGCAGTGCTAGCCGACAGGGGCCGCAGTTCTTC
D gene: TRBD2; J gene: TRBJ2-7; clone size: few; V gene: TRBV20-1; CDR3 protein: CSATSGGAYEQYF; CDR3 DNA: TGCAGTGCTACTAGCGGGGGGGCCTACGAGCAGTACTTC
D gene: .; J gene: TRBJ2-1; clone size: few; V gene: TRBV5-6; CDR3 protein: CASSLNSRSEQFF; CDR3 DNA: TGTGCCAGCAGCTTGAACAGTAGAAGTGAGCAGTTCTTC
D gene: .; J gene: TRBJ2-4; clone size: many; V gene: TRBV12-3/TRBV12-4; CDR3 protein: CASSPSKNIQYF; CDR3 DNA: TGTGCCAGCAGTCCCAGTAAAAACATTCAGTACTTC
D gene: TRBD2; J gene: TRBJ2-1; clone size: .; V gene: TRBV3-1; CDR3 protein: CASSQRWGGSSYNEQFF; CDR3 DNA: TGTGCCAGCAGCCAGAGATGGGGGGGGAGCTCCTACAATGAGCAGTTCTTC
D gene: TRBD2; J gene: TRBJ2-2; clone size: .; V gene: TRBV20-1; CDR3 protein: CSARPPGGNTGELFF; CDR3 DNA: TGCAGTGCTAGGCCCCCGGGGGGGAACACCGGGGAGCTGTTTTTT
D gene: TRBD1; J gene: TRBJ2-4; clone size: .; V gene: TRBV6-2/TRBV6-3; CDR3 protein: CASSYSTGELAKNIQYF; CDR3 DNA: TGTGCCAGCAGTTACTCGACAGGGGAACTAGCCAAAAACATTCAGTACTTC
D gene: .; J gene: TRBJ2-5; clone size: few; V gene: TRBV12-3/TRBV12-4; CDR3 protein: CASSFLGHEEETQYF; CDR3 DNA: TGTGCCAGCAGTTTTCTGGGCCACGAAGAAGAGACCCAGTACTTC
D gene: .; J gene: TRBJ1-2; clone size: .; V gene: TRBV4-3; CDR3 protein: CASSQNVGPYGYTF; CDR3 DNA: TGCGCCAGCAGCCAAAATGTGGGCCCCTATGGCTACACCTTC
D gene: .; J gene: TRBJ1-1; clone size: .; V gene: TRBV20-1; CDR3 protein: CRKSGVSGESFF; CDR3 DNA: TGCAGGAAGTCGGGGGTCTCCGGTGAATCTTTCTTT
D gene: TRBD2; J gene: TRBJ2-4; clone size: few; V gene: TRBV5-1; CDR3 protein: CASRLGPGGGPTKNIQYF; CDR3 DNA: TGCGCCAGCAGACTGGGACCGGGGGGTGGGCCCACCAAAAACATTCAGTACTTC
D gene: TRBD2; J gene: TRBJ2-3; clone size: .; V gene: TRBV3-1; CDR3 protein: CASSLREARGGADTQYF; CDR3 DNA: TGTGCCAGCAGCCTCCGAGAGGCGCGGGGGGGAGCAGATACGCAGTATTTT
D gene: TRBD2; J gene: TRBJ2-3; clone size: few; V gene: TRBV7-2; CDR3 protein: CASSSRQRGSSTDTQYF; CDR3 DNA: TGTGCCAGCAGCTCTCGGCAGCGGGGTTCTAGCACAGATACGCAGTATTTT
D gene: .; J gene: TRBJ2-3; clone size: few; V gene: TRBV5-1; CDR3 protein: CASKRDTSSTDTQYF; CDR3 DNA: TGCGCCAGCAAACGGGACACTTCTAGCACAGATACGCAGTATTTT
D gene: TRBD1; J gene: TRBJ2-7; clone size: few; V gene: TRBV5-1; CDR3 protein: CASSLRAAGGTPYEQYF; CDR3 DNA: TGCGCCAGCAGCTTGAGGGCGGCAGGGGGCACCCCCTACGAGCAGTACTTC
D gene: .; J gene: TRBJ2-6; clone size: many; V gene: TRBV7-9; CDR3 protein: CASSQQGPGANVLTF; CDR3 DNA: TGTGCCAGCAGCCAACAGGGACCTGGGGCCAACGTCCTGACTTTC
D gene: TRBD1; J gene: TRBJ1-2; clone size: few; V gene: TRBV18; CDR3 protein: CASSPEDRNYGYTF; CDR3 DNA: TGTGCCAGCTCACCGGAGGACAGGAACTATGGCTACACCTTC
D gene: .; J gene: TRBJ2-7; clone size: few; V gene: TRBV28; CDR3 protein: CASSLGLTGRYEQYF; CDR3 DNA: TGTGCCAGCAGTTTAGGGCTGACAGGGAGGTATGAGCAGTACTTC
D gene: .; J gene: TRBJ2-7; clone size: few; V gene: TRBV29-1; CDR3 protein: CSADAGTDTYEQYF; CDR3 DNA: TGCAGCGCCGATGCCGGGACGGATACCTACGAGCAGTACTTC
D gene: .; J gene: TRBJ2-5; clone size: .; V gene: TRBV20-1; CDR3 protein: CSAPGTQETQYF; CDR3 DNA: TGCAGTGCGCCCGGGACCCAAGAGACCCAGTACTTC
D gene: .; J gene: TRBJ1-4; clone size: .; V gene: TRBV5-1; CDR3 protein: CASSSPEQEKEKLFF; CDR3 DNA: TGCGCCAGCAGCTCCCCGGAACAGGAAAAGGAAAAACTGTTTTTT
D gene: .; J gene: TRBJ2-1; clone size: .; V gene: TRBV10-2; CDR3 protein: CASRDPYNEQFF; CDR3 DNA: TGCGCCAGCAGGGACCCCTACAATGAGCAGTTCTTC
D gene: .; J gene: TRBJ2-3; clone size: once; V gene: TRBV4-3; CDR3 protein: CASSQVTHMGSSTDTQYF; CDR3 DNA: TGCGCCAGCAGCCAAGTGACGCACATGGGTTCTAGCACAGATACGCAGTATTTT
D gene: .; J gene: TRBJ1-4; clone size: .; V gene: TRBV12-3/TRBV12-4; CDR3 protein: CASSTTATNEKLFF; CDR3 DNA: TGTGCCAGCAGCACGACAGCAACTAATGAAAAACTGTTTTTT
D gene: .; J gene: TRBJ2-1; clone size: many; V gene: TRBV20-1; CDR3 protein: CSARWGSSYNEQFF; CDR3 DNA: TGCAGTGCTAGGTGGGGGAGCTCCTACAATGAGCAGTTCTTC
D gene: .; J gene: TRBJ1-1; clone size: once; V gene: TRBV12-3/TRBV12-4; CDR3 protein: CTSSFGANTEAFF; CDR3 DNA: TGTACCAGCAGTTTCGGGGCGAACACTGAAGCTTTCTTT
D gene: TRBD1; J gene: TRBJ2-7; clone size: .; V gene: TRBV28; CDR3 protein: CASSSPSKQGRGEQYF; CDR3 DNA: TGTGCCAGCAGTTCTCCATCTAAACAGGGGCGAGGCGAGCAGTACTTC
D gene: .; J gene: TRBJ2-3; clone size: .; V gene: TRBV12-3/TRBV12-4; CDR3 protein: CASSLRAGGHTQYF; CDR3 DNA: TGTGCCAGCAGTTTAAGGGCCGGAGGTCATACGCAGTATTTT
D gene: TRBD1; J gene: TRBJ2-7; clone size: .; V gene: TRBV2; CDR3 protein: CARTGTGSYEQYF; CDR3 DNA: TGTGCCAGAACCGGGACAGGGAGCTACGAGCAGTACTTC
D gene: TRBD2; J gene: TRBJ2-5; clone size: .; V gene: TRBV10-3; CDR3 protein: CAISDSGVQETQYF; CDR3 DNA: TGTGCCATCAGTGATAGCGGGGTACAAGAGACCCAGTACTTC
D gene: .; J gene: TRBJ1-6; clone size: .; V gene: TRBV27; CDR3 protein: CASSFRTVNSPLHF; CDR3 DNA: TGTGCCAGCAGTTTCAGGACAGTGAATTCACCCCTCCACTTT
D gene: TRBD1; J gene: TRBJ2-7; clone size: .; V gene: TRBV12-3/TRBV12-4; CDR3 protein: CASTLQGDRSYEQYF; CDR3 DNA: TGTGCCAGCACCCTGCAGGGGGATCGCTCCTACGAGCAGTACTTC
D gene: .; J gene: TRBJ1-2; clone size: few; V gene: TRBV27; CDR3 protein: CASSFGGVNYGYTF; CDR3 DNA: TGTGCCAGCAGTTTCGGCGGAGTTAACTATGGCTACACCTTC
D gene: .; J gene: TRBJ2-2; clone size: .; V gene: TRBV20-1; CDR3 protein: CSSLVWLAGGGTGELFF; CDR3 DNA: TGCAGCTCCCTAGTTTGGTTGGCAGGGGGGGGAACCGGGGAGCTGTTTTTT
D gene: TRBD2; J gene: TRBJ2-3; clone size: .; V gene: TRBV27; CDR3 protein: CASSLSNSGGEGTDTQYF; CDR3 DNA: TGTGCCAGCAGTTTAAGTAATAGCGGGGGGGAAGGCACAGATACGCAGTATTTT
D gene: .; J gene: TRBJ2-5; clone size: few; V gene: TRBV24-1; CDR3 protein: CATSERTLETQYF; CDR3 DNA: TGTGCCACCAGTGAGAGGACCCTGGAGACCCAGTACTTC